Detailed here is one T cell receptor (beta chain). As yet, its antigen is unknown. The length of the CDR3 is 14 residues. CDR1 SGHTA and CDR2 FQGNSA come from the germline V gene. V gave up 1 base and J gave up 7 bases, with 10 bases separating them. The data originate from a study of response to subunit inactivated influenza vaccine. Notes on the study in general: The authors suggested that few new T cells are recruited per seasonal influenza vaccination.

TCRdb re-called the RT-PCR reads through MiXCR, storing one row per CDR3 protein. The sample has about 240,000 distinct CDR3 sequences, more than 10% seen once; the top ten hold over 6.5%. The J gene is TRBJ2-2, the V gene TRBV7-2; possible D gene TRBD1, 5 bases. The clonotype was recovered from a man in his fifties or sixties who received an inactivated influenza vaccine. Here the sequenced sample was non-naive T cells sorted from PBMCs, taken 14 to 15 days before vaccination. Here the CDR3 reads CASSLVYRGGELFF. CDR3 sequence (DNA): TGTGCCAGCAGCTTAGTCTATAGGGGCGGGGAGCTGTTTTTT.